This paragraph reports one T cell receptor (beta chain). Participants, about 18 to 89 years old, spanned more than 20 US areas. The data were obtained in a study of blood T cell repertoires in COVID-19. Study-wide context: Samples came from the United States, Italy and Spain, spanning acute and convalescent COVID-19.

There are 13 residues in the CDR3. The V and J ends lost 8 bases and 4 bases, in that order; junction bases with no gene match: 5. Per germline, CDR1 LNHDA and CDR2 SQIVND (reference sequence). In the study's own analysis: Reference gene primers were amplified, and this amplification served to estimate nucleated cell counts. The protocol was immunoSEQ multiplex PCR, while the TCRdb copy is restricted to in-frame clones and leaves out a portion. V, J and clone size reflect that table, while D and trimming were determined from the DNA. The sample has fewer than 350,000 clones, under 90% seen once. The specimen sequenced was PBMCs or T cells enriched from blood (not recorded which). The chain employs TRBV19 and TRBJ2-3; 8 bases align to TRBD1. This clonotype was sampled from a woman aged 40 to 50 who had recovered from COVID-19. The CDR3 nucleotides read TGTGCCAGTCTACCACAGGGGGCAGATACGCAGTATTTT. The encoded protein is CASLPQGADTQYF.